This TCR beta chain emerged from a study of spatial heterogeneity in lung cancer. For the study at large: Beta-chain sequences consistently outnumbered alpha-chain sequences in detection.

Time point denoted: sample taken at primary tumor resection. Unsorted whole RNA of tumor, nontumor lung or frozen PBMC was sequenced. Samples were obtained from 70 or so donors, all untreated early-stage non-small cell lung cancer patients. TCRdb ran MiXCR on the 5' RACE reads and lists one entry per CDR3 protein. Here the sample spans some 37,000 distinct CDR3 sequences, approximately 7.5% being singletons. CDR1 LGHDT and CDR2 YNNKEL come from the germline V gene (reference sequence). Trimming took off 7 bases at V and 2 bases at J, with 9 bases between the two ends. This CDR3 has 13 residues. Many counts were recorded for this clonotype.

The chain has TRBV3-1 and TRBJ2-1, with D possibly matching TRBD2 (5 bases). The material sequenced was PBMCs, taken at surgery. This clonotype was obtained from a male donor with early-stage non-small cell lung cancer. The CDR3 is CASTGKTYNEQFF. DNA of the CDR3: TGTGCCAGCACCGGGAAGACCTACAATGAGCAGTTCTTC.